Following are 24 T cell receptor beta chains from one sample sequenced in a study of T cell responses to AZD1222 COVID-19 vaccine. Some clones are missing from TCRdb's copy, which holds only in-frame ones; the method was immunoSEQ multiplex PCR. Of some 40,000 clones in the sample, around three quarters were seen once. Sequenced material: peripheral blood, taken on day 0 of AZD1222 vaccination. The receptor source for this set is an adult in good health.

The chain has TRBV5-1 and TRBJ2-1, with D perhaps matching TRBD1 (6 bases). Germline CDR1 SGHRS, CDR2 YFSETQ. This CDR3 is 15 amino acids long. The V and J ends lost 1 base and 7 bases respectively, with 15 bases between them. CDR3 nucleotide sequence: TGCGCCAGCAGCTTGCAGGGGAGTTTCGAGAATGAGCAGTTCTTC. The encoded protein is CASSLQGSFENEQFF.

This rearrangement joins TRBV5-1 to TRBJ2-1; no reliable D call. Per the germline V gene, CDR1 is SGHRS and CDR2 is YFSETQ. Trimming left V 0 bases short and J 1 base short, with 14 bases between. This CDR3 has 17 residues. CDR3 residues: CASSLGLGGSSYNEQFF. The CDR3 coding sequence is TGCGCCAGCAGCTTGGGTCTAGGTGGGTCTTCCTACAATGAGCAGTTCTTC.

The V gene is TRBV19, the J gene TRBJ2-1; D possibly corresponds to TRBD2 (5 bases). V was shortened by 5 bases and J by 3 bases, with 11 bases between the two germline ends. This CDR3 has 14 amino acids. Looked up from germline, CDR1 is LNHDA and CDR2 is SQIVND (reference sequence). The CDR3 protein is CASSREGSYNEQFF. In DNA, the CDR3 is TGTGCCAGTAGTCGTGAAGGGAGCTACAATGAGCAGTTCTTC.

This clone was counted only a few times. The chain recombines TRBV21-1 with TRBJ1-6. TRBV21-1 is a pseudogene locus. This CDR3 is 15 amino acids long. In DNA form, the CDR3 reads TGTGCCAGCAGCGCTCGAGACTGCAACCATTCACCCCTCCACTTT. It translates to CASSARDCNHSPLHF.

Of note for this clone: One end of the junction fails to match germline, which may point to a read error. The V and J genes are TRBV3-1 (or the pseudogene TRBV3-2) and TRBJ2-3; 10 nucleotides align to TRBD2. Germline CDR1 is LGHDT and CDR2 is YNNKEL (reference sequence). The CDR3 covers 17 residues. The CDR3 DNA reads TGTGCCAGCAGTCAAGGCCCGAATAGCGGGGGGACAGATACGCAGTATTTT. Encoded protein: CASSQGPNSGGTDTQYF.

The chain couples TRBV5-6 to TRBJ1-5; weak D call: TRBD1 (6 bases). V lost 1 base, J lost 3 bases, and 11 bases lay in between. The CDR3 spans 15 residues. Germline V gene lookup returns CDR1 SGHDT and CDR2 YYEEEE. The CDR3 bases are TGTGCCAGCAGCTTGTACGGGACAAACAATCAGCCCCAGCATTTT. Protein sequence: CASSLYGTNNQPQHF.

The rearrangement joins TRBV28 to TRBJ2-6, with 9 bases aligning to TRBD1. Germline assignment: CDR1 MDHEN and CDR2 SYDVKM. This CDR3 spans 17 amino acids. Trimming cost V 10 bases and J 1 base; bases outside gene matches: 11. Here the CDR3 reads CAITQGASTSGANVLTF. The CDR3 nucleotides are TGTGCCATTACACAGGGGGCTTCTACGTCTGGGGCCAACGTCCTGACTTTC.

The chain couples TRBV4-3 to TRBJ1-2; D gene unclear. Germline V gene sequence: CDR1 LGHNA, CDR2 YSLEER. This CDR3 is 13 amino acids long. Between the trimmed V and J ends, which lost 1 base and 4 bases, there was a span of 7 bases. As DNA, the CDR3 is TGCGCCAGCAGCCAAGTGAGGACCTATGGCTACACCTTC. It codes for CASSQVRTYGYTF.

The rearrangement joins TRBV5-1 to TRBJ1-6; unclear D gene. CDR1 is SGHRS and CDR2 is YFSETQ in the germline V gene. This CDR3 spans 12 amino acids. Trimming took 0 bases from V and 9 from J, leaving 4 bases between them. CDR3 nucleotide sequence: TGCGCCAGCAGCTTGGGTGCTTCACCCCTCCACTTT. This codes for CASSLGASPLHF.

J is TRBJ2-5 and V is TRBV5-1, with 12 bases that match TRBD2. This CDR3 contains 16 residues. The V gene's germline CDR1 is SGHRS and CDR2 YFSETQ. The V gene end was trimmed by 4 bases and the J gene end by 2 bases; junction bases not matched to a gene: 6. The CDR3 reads CASSIGTSGRQETQYF. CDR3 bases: TGCGCCAGCAGCATCGGGACTAGCGGGCGTCAAGAGACCCAGTACTTC.

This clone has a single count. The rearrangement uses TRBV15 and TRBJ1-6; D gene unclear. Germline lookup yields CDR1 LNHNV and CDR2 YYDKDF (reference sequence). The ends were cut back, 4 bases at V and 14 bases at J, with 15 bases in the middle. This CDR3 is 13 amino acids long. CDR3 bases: TGTGCCACCAGCATCGGTCTGCTGGAATCCCTCCACTTT. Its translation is CATSIGLLESLHF.

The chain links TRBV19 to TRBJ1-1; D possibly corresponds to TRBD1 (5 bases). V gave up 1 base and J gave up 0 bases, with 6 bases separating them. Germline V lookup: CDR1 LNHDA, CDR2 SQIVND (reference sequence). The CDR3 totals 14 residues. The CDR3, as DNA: TGTGCCAGTAGTATAGGGGGCCTGAACACTGAAGCTTTCTTT. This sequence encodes CASSIGGLNTEAFF.

The CDR3, as DNA: TGTGCCAGCAGTTCCACGGAGACCTACGAGCAGTACTTC. Its protein product is CASSSTETYEQYF. V gene TRBV27 combines with J gene TRBJ2-7, with D uncertain. Trimming left V 4 bases short and J 2 bases short, with 9 bases between. Germline V gene sequence: CDR1 MNHEY, CDR2 SMNVEV (reference sequence). The CDR3 length is 13 residues.

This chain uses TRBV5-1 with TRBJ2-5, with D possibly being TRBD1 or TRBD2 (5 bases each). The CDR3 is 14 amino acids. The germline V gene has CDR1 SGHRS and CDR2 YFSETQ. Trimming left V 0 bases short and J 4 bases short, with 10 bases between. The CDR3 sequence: CASSLGPGTETQYF. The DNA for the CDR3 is TGCGCCAGCAGCTTGGGTCCCGGGACAGAGACCCAGTACTTC.

CDR3 bases: TGTGCCAGCAGGTCAGGGTCAGATACGCAGTATTTT. This codes for CASRSGSDTQYF. This rearrangement joins TRBV6-5 to TRBJ2-3, with TRBD1 as a possible D gene (5 bases). The germline V and J ends were trimmed by 6 bases and 4 bases, with 8 bases remaining between them. The germline V gene has CDR1 MNHEY and CDR2 SVGAGI. The CDR3 is 12 amino acids.

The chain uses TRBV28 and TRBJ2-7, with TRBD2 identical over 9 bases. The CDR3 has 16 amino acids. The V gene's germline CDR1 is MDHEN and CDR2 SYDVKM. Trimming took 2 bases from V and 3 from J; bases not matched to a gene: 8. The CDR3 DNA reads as TGTGCCAGCAGTTTAGTCGCTAGCGGGGCTTTCTACGAGCAGTACTTC. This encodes CASSLVASGAFYEQYF.

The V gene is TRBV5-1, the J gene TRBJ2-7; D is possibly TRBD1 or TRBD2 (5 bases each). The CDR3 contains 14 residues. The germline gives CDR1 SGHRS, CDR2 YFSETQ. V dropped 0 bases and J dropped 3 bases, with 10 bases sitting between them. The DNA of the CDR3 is TGCGCCAGCAGCTTGGGAGATGGGGGCTACGAGCAGTACTTC. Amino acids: CASSLGDGGYEQYF.

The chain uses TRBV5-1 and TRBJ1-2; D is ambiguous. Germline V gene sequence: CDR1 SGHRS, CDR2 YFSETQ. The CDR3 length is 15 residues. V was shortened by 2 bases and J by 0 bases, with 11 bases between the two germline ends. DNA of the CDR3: TGCGCCAGCAGCTTTCTGCCGGTACCTAACTATGGCTACACCTTC. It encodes CASSFLPVPNYGYTF.

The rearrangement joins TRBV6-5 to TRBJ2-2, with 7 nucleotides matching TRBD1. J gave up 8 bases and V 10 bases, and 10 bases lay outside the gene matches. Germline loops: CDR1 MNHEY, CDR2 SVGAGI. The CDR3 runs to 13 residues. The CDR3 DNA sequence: TGTGCCACCGCCGGGACAGCTTCGGGGGAGCTGTTTTTT. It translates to CATAGTASGELFF.

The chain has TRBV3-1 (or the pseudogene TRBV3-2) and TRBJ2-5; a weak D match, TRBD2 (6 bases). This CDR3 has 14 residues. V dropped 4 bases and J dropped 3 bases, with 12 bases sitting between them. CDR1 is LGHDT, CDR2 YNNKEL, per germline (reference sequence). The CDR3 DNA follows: TGTGCCAGCAGCCCGGCGGGGACCGAAGAGACCCAGTACTTC. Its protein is CASSPAGTEETQYF.

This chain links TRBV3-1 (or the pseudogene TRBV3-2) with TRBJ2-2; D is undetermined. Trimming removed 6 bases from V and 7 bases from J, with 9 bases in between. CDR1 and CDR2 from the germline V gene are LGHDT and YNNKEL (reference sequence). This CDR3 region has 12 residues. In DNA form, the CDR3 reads TGTGCCAGCAGGCCCCTCGACGGGGAGCTGTTTTTT. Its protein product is CASRPLDGELFF.

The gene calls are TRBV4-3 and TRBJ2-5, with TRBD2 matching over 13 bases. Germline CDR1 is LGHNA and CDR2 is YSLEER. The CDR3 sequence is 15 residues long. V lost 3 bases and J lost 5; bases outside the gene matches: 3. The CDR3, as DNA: TGCGCCAGCAGCCAGGGACTAGCGGGGATGGAGACCCAGTACTTC. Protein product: CASSQGLAGMETQYF.

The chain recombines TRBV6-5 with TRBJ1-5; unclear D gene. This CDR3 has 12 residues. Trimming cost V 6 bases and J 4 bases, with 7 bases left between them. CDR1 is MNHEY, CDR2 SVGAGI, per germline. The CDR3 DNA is TGTGCCAGCAGGAGGAGAAATCAGCCCCAGCATTTT. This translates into CASRRRNQPQHF.

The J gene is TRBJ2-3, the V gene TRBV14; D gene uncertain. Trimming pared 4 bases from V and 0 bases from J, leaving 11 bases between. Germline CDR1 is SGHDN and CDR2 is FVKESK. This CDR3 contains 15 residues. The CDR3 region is CASSPRLESTDTQYF. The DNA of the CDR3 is TGTGCCAGCAGCCCACGACTGGAGAGCACAGATACGCAGTATTTT.